This TCR beta chain appears in the sequencing data of a study of cytomegalovirus exposure and HLA in healthy donors. Study conclusions and caveats: With high specificity and sensitivity, the classifier reportedly diagnosed cytomegalovirus status. The study listed approximately 160 cytomegalovirus-associated TCR beta chains. Specificity for CMV antigens was confirmed in vitro for a few of the CMV-associated chains.

V was cut by 0 bases and J by 5 bases, with 13 bases left in between. The CDR3 has 15 residues. Germline V gene data show CDR1 as SGHTA and CDR2 as FQGNSA. TCRdb keeps only in-frame clones here, not all; method: immunoSEQ multiplex PCR. The table records fewer than 150,000 clones, around 88% of them present only once. As concerns this clone: What it recognizes is unknown.

The sequenced material came from PBMCs. This chain uses TRBV7-2 with TRBJ1-2; possibly TRBD1 for D (6 bases). This receptor was identified in a young woman in good health and CMV-seropositive. CDR3 protein: CASSLAQGLKYGYTF. Written as DNA, the CDR3 is TGTGCCAGCAGCTTAGCTCAGGGGTTGAAATATGGCTACACCTTC.